This T cell receptor (beta chain) was documented in a study of T cell responses to AZD1222 COVID-19 vaccine. In germline, CDR1 is SEHNR, CDR2 FQNEAQ (reference sequence). This CDR3 region has 14 residues. The V gene end was trimmed by 1 base and the J gene end by 10 bases; junction bases not matched to a gene: 8. This clone turned up a few times. Its antigen is still unknown. Study outcomes and limitations: Nearly half of unique spike-specific TCRs reportedly avoided B.1.351 and B.1.1.7 mutated regions. Repertoire collection took place solely once the T cell response had peaked. Donor demographics were predominantly white British with a female majority; clonal diversity may be underestimated. CD4 TCRs associated with vaccination spanned spike, dominating at 160-218 and 743-854.

Sequenced by immunoSEQ multiplex PCR; TCRdb stores in-frame clones only, minus some. The data show 95,000 to 150,000 clones, approximately 90% seen once. Source: peripheral blood, taken on day 0 of AZD1222 vaccination. The J gene is TRBJ1-1, the V gene TRBV7-9; 8 bases align to TRBD1. The sequence was collected from an adult in good health. The CDR3 loop is CASSLVPVDRGAFF. The CDR3 bases are TGTGCCAGCAGCTTAGTGCCGGTTGACAGGGGAGCTTTCTTT.